This T cell receptor beta chain was identified during a study of T cell changes during pregnancy in multiple sclerosis. V lost 10 bases, J lost 7 bases, and 18 bases stayed unmatched. Germline V CDR1 and CDR2: LNHDA, SQIVND (reference sequence). The CDR3 length is 16 residues. Method: immunoSEQ multiplex PCR; TCRdb's copy keeps in-frame clones and lacks some. The repertoire holds about 71,000 clones, roughly nine tenths seen once, with roughly 5.7% in the top ten. This material consisted of CD8+ T cells from peripheral blood mononuclear cells, taken before pregnancy. This clonotype originated in a female donor with multiple sclerosis, enrolled in a pregnancy study. This rearrangement joins TRBV19 to TRBJ2-1; the match to TRBD2 covers 8 bases. CDR3 sequence: CATRLGGGWSGNEQFF. The CDR3 DNA sequence: TGTGCCACCCGACTGGGCGGGGGGTGGTCGGGTAATGAGCAGTTCTTC. Filled out from reference TRBV19 and TRBJ2-1, the complete variable domain reads DGGITQSPKYLFRKEGQNVTLSCEQNLNHDAMYWYRQDPGQGLRLIYYSQIVNDFQKGDIAEGYSVSREKKESFPLTVTSAQKNPTAFYLCATRLGGGWSGNEQFFGPGTRLTVL.